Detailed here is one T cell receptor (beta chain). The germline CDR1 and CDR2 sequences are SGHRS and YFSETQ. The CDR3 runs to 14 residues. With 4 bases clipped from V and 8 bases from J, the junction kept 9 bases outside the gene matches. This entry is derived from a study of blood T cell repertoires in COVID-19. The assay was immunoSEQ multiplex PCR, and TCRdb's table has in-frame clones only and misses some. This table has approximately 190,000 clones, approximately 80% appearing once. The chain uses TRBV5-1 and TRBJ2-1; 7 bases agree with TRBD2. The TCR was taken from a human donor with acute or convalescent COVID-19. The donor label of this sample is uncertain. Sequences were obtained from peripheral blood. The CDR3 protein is CASSPETSRYEQFF. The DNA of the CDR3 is TGCGCCAGCAGCCCTGAGACTAGCAGATATGAGCAGTTCTTC.